This T cell receptor beta chain was found in a study of blood T cell repertoires in COVID-19. Study at large: PBMCs, B-cell-depleted T cells, or T cells provided the cDNA or gDNA that made up the material.

This clone showed up just once. Germline V gene lookup returns CDR1 LGHDT and CDR2 YNNKEL (reference sequence). This CDR3 has 17 residues. The V end was cut by 2 bases, the J end by 0 bases, with 15 bases between. Using immunoSEQ multiplex PCR, the repertoire was profiled, and TCRdb retains in-frame clones only, with some absent. Among about 60,000 clones listed, approximately 77% were seen once. This rearrangement joins TRBV3-1 (or the pseudogene TRBV3-2) to TRBJ2-3; weak D call: TRBD2 (5 bases). Material for sequencing was peripheral blood. This clonotype originated in a human donor in a cohort sampled during active COVID-19. CDR3 sequence reads: CASSQIGVSSSTDTQYF. CDR3 bases: TGTGCCAGCAGCCAAATCGGGGTGTCCTCTAGCACAGATACGCAGTATTTT.